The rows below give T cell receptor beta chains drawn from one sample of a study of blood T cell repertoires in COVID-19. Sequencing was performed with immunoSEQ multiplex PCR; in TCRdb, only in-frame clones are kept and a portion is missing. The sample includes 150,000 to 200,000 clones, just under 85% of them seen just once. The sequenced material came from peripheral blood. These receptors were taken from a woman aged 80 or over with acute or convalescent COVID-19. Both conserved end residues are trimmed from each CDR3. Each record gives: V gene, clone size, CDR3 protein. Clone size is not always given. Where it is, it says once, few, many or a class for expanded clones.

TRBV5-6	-	ASSFVTEYGYT
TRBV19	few	ASNIVGTVSGNQPQH
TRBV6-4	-	ASSDSIGDEQF
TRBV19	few	ASQTYNYGYT
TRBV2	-	ATSGADYSYNEQF
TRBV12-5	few	ASGLVRGSPTRTGELF
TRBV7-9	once	ASSLGQGSSYEQY
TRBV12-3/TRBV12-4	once	ASSLEDWNTIY
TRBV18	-	ASSPSAGGVVNEQF
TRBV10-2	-	ASSLQGTGEQY
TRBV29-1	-	SVTGTGESEKLF
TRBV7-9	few	ASSLEGGNSPLH
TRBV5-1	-	ASSTYGGTWNEQF
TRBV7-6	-	ATGGIQMNTEAF
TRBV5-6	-	ASSRRTSGISGANVLT
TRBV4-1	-	ASSLGVEGYGYT
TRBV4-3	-	ASSQDLAINQPQH
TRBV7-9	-	ASSLGTENTEAF
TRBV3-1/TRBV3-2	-	ASSPDRTIH
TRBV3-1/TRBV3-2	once	ASSQLRRGTGYT
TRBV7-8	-	ASIQTSGASSYEQY
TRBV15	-	ATSRGQGDPMNTEAF
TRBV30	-	AWRGTGTGNTIY
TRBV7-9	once	ASSVGTSANLNTEAF
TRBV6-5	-	ASSYSGQGRVAF
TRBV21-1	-	ASSKARDRGSHGDTEAF